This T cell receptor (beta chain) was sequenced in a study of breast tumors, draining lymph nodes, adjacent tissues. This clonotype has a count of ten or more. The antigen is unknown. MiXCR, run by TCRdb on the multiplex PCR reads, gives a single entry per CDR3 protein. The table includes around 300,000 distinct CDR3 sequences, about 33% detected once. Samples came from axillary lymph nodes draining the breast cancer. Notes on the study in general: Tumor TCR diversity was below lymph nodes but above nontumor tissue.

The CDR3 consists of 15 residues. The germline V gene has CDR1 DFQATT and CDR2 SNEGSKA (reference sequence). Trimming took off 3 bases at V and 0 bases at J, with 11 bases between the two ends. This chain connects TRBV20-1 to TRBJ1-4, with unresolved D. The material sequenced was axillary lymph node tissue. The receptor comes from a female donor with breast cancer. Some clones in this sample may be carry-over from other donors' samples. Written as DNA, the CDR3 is TGCAGTGCTAGTTCGGGATTTGCAACTAATGAAAAACTGTTTTTT. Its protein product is CSASSGFATNEKLFF.